This T cell receptor beta chain is from a study of shared clonotypes between healthy human individuals. Study details: CD4 naive cells filled three plates per donor, CD4 memory three, CD8 naive two and CD8 memory one.

Original data processing: Filtering differed since immunoSEQ provided only junctions, with no quality scores. TCRdb's copy holds only in-frame clones and misses some; the assay was immunoSEQ multiplex PCR. V, J and clone size are those of that table, while D and trimming were read from the DNA. The sample carries hundreds of thousands of clones, roughly 73% recorded once. About this clone itself: Its target is unknown.

Broader study findings: Clonotype sharing across donors was expected to vary with sequencing depth. Among non-shared clonotypes, generation probabilities were lower than among those shared by all four donors.

The V gene's germline CDR1 is MNHNY and CDR2 SVGAGI (reference sequence). This CDR3 has 14 residues. Trimming pared 6 bases from V and 9 bases from J, leaving 17 bases between. Material: memory CD4+ T cells sorted from blood. Described subset: CD45RA-negative fraction. The chain couples TRBV6-6 to TRBJ2-2; maybe TRBD1 (5 bases). The TCR sequence derives from a woman younger than 45 in good health. The CDR3 coding sequence is TGTGCCAGCAGCCGGAAGATACAGGACCGGGAGCTGTTTTTT. It codes for CASSRKIQDRELFF.